These 23 T cell receptor beta chains were sequenced from one sample in a study of cytomegalovirus exposure and HLA in healthy donors. Profiled with immunoSEQ multiplex PCR; TCRdb holds only in-frame clones, not every one. The sample contains approximately 300,000 clones, 86% of which appear only once. The material sequenced was PBMCs. The receptors come from a woman under 30 in good health and CMV-seronegative.

This chain joins TRBV6-5 and TRBJ2-7; TRBD2 matches at 9 bases. This CDR3 contains 15 residues. Germline V gene sequence: CDR1 MNHEY, CDR2 SVGAGI. V shed 7 bases, J shed 3 bases, and the junction held 10 bases outside the gene matches. CDR3 residues: CASIPQAGGGYEQYF. Here the CDR3 DNA reads TGTGCCAGCATTCCTCAAGCGGGGGGAGGCTACGAGCAGTACTTC.

The chain recombines TRBV5-1 with TRBJ1-5; D is uncertain. The CDR3 runs to 12 residues. Trimming took 4 bases from V and 6 from J, leaving 8 bases between them. Germline V gene sequence: CDR1 SGHRS, CDR2 YFSETQ. The CDR3 is CASSLAGQPQHF. Here the CDR3 DNA reads TGCGCCAGCAGCCTCGCGGGTCAGCCCCAGCATTTT.

The chain joins TRBV7-8 to TRBJ2-1; 12 bases align to TRBD2. Germline V gives CDR1 SGHVS, CDR2 FQNEAQ. Trimming at V came to 0 bases and at J to 6 bases, leaving 3 bases not matched to a gene. The CDR3 consists of 16 residues. CDR3 nucleotides: TGTGCCAGCAGCTTAGCTCTAGCGGGAGGGCCCAATGAGCAGTTCTTC. Translated, it gives CASSLALAGGPNEQFF.

The chain uses TRBV19 and TRBJ2-3; TRBD2 matches 7 bases. The CDR3 sequence is 15 residues long. The junction had 16 bases not matched to a gene; V was cut back by 10 bases and J by 6 bases. Germline lookup yields CDR1 LNHDA and CDR2 SQIVND (reference sequence). The CDR3 sequence: CATNPVGGRADTQYF. In nucleotides, the CDR3 is TGTGCCACCAACCCTGTGGGGGGGAGGGCGGATACGCAGTATTTT.

The chain is built from TRBV28 and TRBJ2-1, with 8 bases aligning to TRBD2. The CDR3 length is 15 residues. The germline CDR1 and CDR2 sequences are MDHEN and SYDVKM. V lost 6 bases and J lost 3; bases outside the gene matches: 7. CDR3 nucleotides: TGTGCCAGCAGCTTAAGCGGGAGATTCTACAATGAGCAGTTCTTC. Translated: CASSLSGRFYNEQFF.

The genes are TRBV28 and TRBJ1-2; 7 bases line up with TRBD1. The V gene's germline CDR1 is MDHEN and CDR2 SYDVKM. The length of the CDR3 is 17 residues. V shed 5 bases and J 5 bases; nucleotides not matched to a gene: 17. CDR3 residues: CASSPSIGDRAGYGYTF. The CDR3 bases are TGTGCCAGCAGTCCGTCGATAGGCGACAGGGCCGGGTATGGCTACACCTTC.

The V gene is TRBV27, the J gene TRBJ2-7; D is unresolved. Germline values: CDR1 MNHEY, CDR2 SMNVEV (reference sequence). The CDR3 totals 14 residues. V lost 3 bases and J lost 6, with 15 bases in between. This chain's CDR3 is CASSFLASLGEQYF. The CDR3 bases are TGTGCCAGCAGTTTCTTGGCCTCTCTAGGCGAGCAGTACTTC.

This chain joins TRBV7-2 and TRBJ2-1; 12 nucleotides line up with TRBD2. Germline CDR1 is SGHTA and CDR2 is FQGNSA. The CDR3 totals 15 residues. V gave up 4 bases and J gave up 4 bases; unmatched junction bases: 2. The CDR3 DNA follows: TGTGCCAGCAGCTCTGGACTAGCGGGATACAATGAGCAGTTCTTC. Translation: CASSSGLAGYNEQFF.

The chain has TRBV7-8 and TRBJ2-1, with D perhaps TRBD2 (6 bases). Trimming cost V 0 bases and J 4 bases, with 10 bases left between them. Germline CDR1 reads SGHVS; CDR2 reads FQNEAQ. This CDR3 region has 15 residues. The CDR3 DNA reads as TGTGCCAGCAGCTTAGCGCAAGGACTATACAATGAGCAGTTCTTC. Its protein is CASSLAQGLYNEQFF.

J is TRBJ2-2 and V is TRBV7-6; 8 bases align to TRBD2. The CDR3 is 17 amino acids. CDR1 SGHVS and CDR2 FNYEAQ come from the germline V gene. The J segment lost 7 bases and the V segment lost 5 bases, leaving 15 bases of the junction unmatched. In nucleotides, the CDR3 is TGTGCCAGCAGCCCCCCGCCGGGAGGGCCGGCTGTCGGGGAGCTGTTTTTT. It encodes CASSPPPGGPAVGELFF.

The V call is TRBV28, the J call TRBJ1-2, with 7 nucleotides matching TRBD1. Germline V CDR1 and CDR2: MDHEN, SYDVKM. With 5 bases clipped from V and 6 bases from J, the junction kept 6 bases outside the gene matches. The CDR3 covers 13 residues. Here the CDR3 DNA reads TGTGCCAGCAGTCCGGGACAGTTAAATGGCTACACCTTC. Translated, it gives CASSPGQLNGYTF.

The chain carries TRBV11-2 and TRBJ2-7; 9 bases align to TRBD1. Germline loops: CDR1 SGHAT, CDR2 FQNNGV. After removal of 5 bases from V and 3 bases from J, the junction contained 8 bases not matched to a gene. The CDR3 extends over 15 amino acids. The CDR3 sequence is CASSLTDRGGYEQYF. CDR3 nucleotide sequence: TGTGCCAGCAGCCTGACCGACAGGGGGGGCTACGAGCAGTACTTC.

V and J are TRBV10-2 and TRBJ2-1, with D possibly TRBD1 on 5 matching bases. The germline V and J ends were trimmed by 3 bases and 3 bases, with 9 bases remaining between them. Germline CDR1 is WSHSY and CDR2 is SAAADI. This CDR3 region has 14 residues. The CDR3 DNA follows: TGCGCCAGCAGTGAAAGGGGCAGCTACAATGAGCAGTTCTTC. This sequence encodes CASSERGSYNEQFF.

The chain joins TRBV5-6 to TRBJ1-2; TRBD1 might be the D (6 bases). V dropped 5 bases and J dropped 7 bases, with 12 bases sitting between them. The CDR3 contains 12 residues. CDR1 SGHDT and CDR2 YYEEEE come from the germline V gene. CDR3 in amino acids: CASREVQGGYTF. The CDR3 coding sequence is TGTGCCAGCAGGGAGGTACAGGGTGGCTACACCTTC.

CDR3 sequence: CASSLDQGEFF. DNA for the CDR3: TGTGCCAGCAGCTTAGACCAGGGGGAGTTCTTC. The V and J genes are TRBV7-8 and TRBJ2-1; 7 bases map to TRBD1. The junction had 2 bases not matched to a gene; V was cut back by 1 base and J by 14 bases. The length of the CDR3 is 11 residues. Germline CDR1 SGHVS, CDR2 FQNEAQ.

As concerns this clone: Other DNA sequences in the same sample also yield this CDR3. This chain uses TRBV5-1 with TRBJ2-7; 10 positions match TRBD2. V dropped 0 bases and J dropped 5; count of bases not matched to a gene: 5. The germline V gene has CDR1 SGHRS and CDR2 YFSETQ. The CDR3 length is 15 residues. DNA of the CDR3: TGCGCCAGCAGCTTGGCCACTAGCGGGACGGACGAGCAGTACTTC. As protein: CASSLATSGTDEQYF.

V is TRBV4-3 and J is TRBJ1-3, with D perhaps matching TRBD1 (5 bases). CDR1 is LGHNA, CDR2 YSLEER, per germline. V was pared by 5 bases and J by 3 bases, with 17 bases between. The CDR3 totals 16 residues. CDR3 coding DNA: TGCGCCAGCAGCGGTATGTGGGAAGGGGATGGAAACACCATATATTTT. It is translated as CASSGMWEGDGNTIYF.

J is TRBJ2-7 and V is TRBV28, with 8 bases aligning to TRBD1. This CDR3 spans 16 amino acids. Germline CDR1 reads MDHEN; CDR2 reads SYDVKM. The V gene end was trimmed by 6 bases and the J gene end by 3 bases; junction bases not matched to a gene: 13. CDR3 loop: CASSDPSGQDNYEQYF. The CDR3 nucleotides read TGTGCCAGCAGCGACCCCTCGGGACAGGACAACTACGAGCAGTACTTC.

This clone occurred once. The V call is TRBV28, the J call TRBJ2-3; no clear D gene. V was cut by 2 bases and J by 2 bases, with 8 bases left in between. The length of the CDR3 is 14 residues. Looked up from germline, CDR1 is MDHEN and CDR2 is SYDVKM. The DNA of the CDR3 is TGTGCCAGCAGTTTAAGTCAGAACACAGATACGCAGTATTTT. It codes for CASSLSQNTDTQYF.

The CDR3: CASSYTGTGHFEQYF. CDR3 coding DNA: TGTGCCAGCAGCTATACCGGGACAGGGCATTTCGAGCAGTACTTC. The V gene is TRBV7-9, the J gene TRBJ2-7; the match to TRBD1 covers 9 bases. CDR3 length: 15 amino acids. V gave up 4 bases and J gave up 6 bases; unmatched junction bases: 10. CDR1 and CDR2 (germline): SEHNR, FQNEAQ (reference sequence).

V is TRBV2 and J is TRBJ1-5, with D uncertain. The germline gives CDR1 SNHLY, CDR2 FYNNEI. V dropped 7 bases and J dropped 3 bases, with 10 bases sitting between them. CDR3 length: 13 residues. CDR3 in DNA: TGTGCCAGCACAGAGGAGTTCAATCAGCCCCAGCATTTT. Translation gives CASTEEFNQPQHF. Full variable domain (rest looked up from reference TRBV2 and TRBJ1-5): EPEVTQTPSHQVTQMGQEVILRCVPISNHLYFYWYRQILGQKVEFLVSFYNNEISEKSEIFDDQFSVERPDGSNFTLKIRSTKLEDSAMYFCASTEEFNQPQHFGDGTRLSIL.

The V call is TRBV5-6, the J call TRBJ1-2; 7 nucleotides agree with TRBD1. The CDR3 consists of 13 residues. CDR1 is SGHDT and CDR2 is YYEEEE in the germline V gene. V lost 4 bases and J lost 7; bases outside the gene matches: 7. The CDR3 spells CASSDGQVGGYTF. CDR3 sequence (DNA): TGTGCCAGCAGCGACGGACAGGTCGGTGGCTACACCTTC. The whole variable domain, remainder taken from reference TRBV5-6 and TRBJ1-2, is DAGVTQSPTHLIKTRGQQVTLRCSPKSGHDTVSWYQQALGQGPQFIFQYYEEEERQRGNFPDRFSGHQFPNYSSELNVNALLLGDSALYLCASSDGQVGGYTFGSGTRLTVV.

This clone was seen just once. The V call is TRBV5-6, the J call TRBJ2-1; TRBD2 aligns across 12 bases. The CDR3 totals 14 residues. The V gene end was trimmed by 4 bases and the J gene end by 12 bases; junction bases not matched to a gene: 8. The germline gives CDR1 SGHDT, CDR2 YYEEEE. The CDR3 loop is CASSPGLAGRGQFF. The CDR3 region has the DNA TGTGCCAGCAGCCCCGGACTAGCGGGGAGGGGGCAGTTCTTC.